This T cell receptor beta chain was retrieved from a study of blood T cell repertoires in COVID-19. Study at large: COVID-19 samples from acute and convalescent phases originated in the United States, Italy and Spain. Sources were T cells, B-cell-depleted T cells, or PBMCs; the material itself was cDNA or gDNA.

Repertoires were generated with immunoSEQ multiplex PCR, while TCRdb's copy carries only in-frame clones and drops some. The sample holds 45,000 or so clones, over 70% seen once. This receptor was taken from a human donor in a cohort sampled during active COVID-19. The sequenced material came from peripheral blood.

DNA for the CDR3: TGTGCCAGCAGCTTAGCCCCGGACTTCTACAATGAGCAGTTCTTC. Translation: CASSLAPDFYNEQFF. The gene calls are TRBV7-9 and TRBJ2-1, with a tentative D call TRBD2 (5 bases). This CDR3 is built from 15 residues. Trimming removed 0 bases from V and 3 bases from J, with 9 bases in between. Germline assignment: CDR1 SEHNR and CDR2 FQNEAQ (reference sequence).